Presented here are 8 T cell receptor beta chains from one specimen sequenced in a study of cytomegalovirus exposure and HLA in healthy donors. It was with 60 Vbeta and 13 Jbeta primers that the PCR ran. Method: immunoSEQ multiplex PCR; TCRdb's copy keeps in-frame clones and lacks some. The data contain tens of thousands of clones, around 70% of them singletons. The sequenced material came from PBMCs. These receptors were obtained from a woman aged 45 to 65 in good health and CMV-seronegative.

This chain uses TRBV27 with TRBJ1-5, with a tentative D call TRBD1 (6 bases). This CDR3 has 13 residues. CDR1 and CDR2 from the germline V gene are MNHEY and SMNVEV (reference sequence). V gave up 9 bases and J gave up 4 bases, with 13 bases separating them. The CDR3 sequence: CASPGQMNQPQHF. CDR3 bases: TGTGCCAGTCCCGGACAGATGAATCAGCCCCAGCATTTT.

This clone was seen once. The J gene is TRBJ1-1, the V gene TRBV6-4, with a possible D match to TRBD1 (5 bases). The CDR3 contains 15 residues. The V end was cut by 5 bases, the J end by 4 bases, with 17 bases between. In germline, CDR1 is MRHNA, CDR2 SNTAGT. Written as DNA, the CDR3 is TGTGCCAGCAGTTGGGGGGACCTCGCGATCACTGAAGCTTTCTTT. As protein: CASSWGDLAITEAFF.

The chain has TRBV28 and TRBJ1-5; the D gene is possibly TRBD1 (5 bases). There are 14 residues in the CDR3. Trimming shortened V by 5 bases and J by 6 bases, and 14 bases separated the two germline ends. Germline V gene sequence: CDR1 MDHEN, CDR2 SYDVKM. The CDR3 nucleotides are TGTGCCAGCAGTCTGGGGCAGGGAACTCAGCCCCAGCATTTT. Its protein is CASSLGQGTQPQHF.

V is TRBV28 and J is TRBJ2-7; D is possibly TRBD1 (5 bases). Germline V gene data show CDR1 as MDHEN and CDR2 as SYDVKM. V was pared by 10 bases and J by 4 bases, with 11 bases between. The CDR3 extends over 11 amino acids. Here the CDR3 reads CATSQAYEQYF. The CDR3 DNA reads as TGTGCCACGTCACAGGCTTACGAGCAGTACTTC.

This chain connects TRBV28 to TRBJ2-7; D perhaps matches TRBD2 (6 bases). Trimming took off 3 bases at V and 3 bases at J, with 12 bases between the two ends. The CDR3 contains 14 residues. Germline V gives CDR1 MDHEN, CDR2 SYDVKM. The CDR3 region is CASSFTGVFYEQYF. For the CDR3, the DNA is TGTGCCAGCAGTTTCACGGGAGTGTTCTACGAGCAGTACTTC. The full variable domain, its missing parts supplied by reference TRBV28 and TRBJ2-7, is DVKVTQSSRYLVKRTGEKVFLECVQDMDHENMFWYRQDPGLGLRLIYFSYDVKMKEKGDIPEGYSVSREKKERFSLILESASTNQTSMYLCASSFTGVFYEQYFGPGTRLTVT.

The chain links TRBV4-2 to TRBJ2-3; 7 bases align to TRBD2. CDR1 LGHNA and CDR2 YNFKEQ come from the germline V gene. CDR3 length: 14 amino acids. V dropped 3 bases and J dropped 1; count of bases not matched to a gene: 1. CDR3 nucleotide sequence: TGTGCCAGCAGCCAGGCGGGGGGCACAGATACGCAGTATTTT. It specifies CASSQAGGTDTQYF.

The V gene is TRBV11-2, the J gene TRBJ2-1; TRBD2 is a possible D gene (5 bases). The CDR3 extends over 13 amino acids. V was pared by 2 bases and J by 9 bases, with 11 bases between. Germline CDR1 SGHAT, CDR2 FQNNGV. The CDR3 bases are TGTGCCAGCAGCTTAAGGCTAGCTGGTGAGCAGTTCTTC. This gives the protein CASSLRLAGEQFF. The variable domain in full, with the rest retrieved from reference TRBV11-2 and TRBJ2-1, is EAGVAQSPRYKIIEKRQSVAFWCNPISGHATLYWYQQILGQGPKLLIQFQNNGVVDDSQLPKDRFSAERLKGVDSTLKIQPAKLEDSAVYLCASSLRLAGEQFFGPGTRLTVL.

CDR3 loop: CASSQDFIAGSYEQYF. CDR3 nucleotides: TGCGCCAGCAGCCAAGACTTTATAGCGGGGTCCTACGAGCAGTACTTC. This chain uses TRBV4-3 with TRBJ2-7, with 8 bases fitting TRBD2. The germline CDR1 and CDR2 sequences are LGHNA and YSLEER. The CDR3 is 16 residues long. The V gene end was trimmed by 0 bases and the J gene end by 1 base; junction bases not matched to a gene: 5.